Only one count was recorded for the clone carrying this T cell receptor (beta chain). The data stem from a study of blood T cell repertoires in COVID-19. Study information: Sites in the United States, Italy and Spain provided acute and convalescent COVID-19 samples. PBMCs, B-cell-depleted T cells, or T cells were the source of the cDNA or gDNA that made up the material.

This CDR3 comprises 15 residues. V lost 8 bases, J lost 4 bases, and 11 bases stayed unmatched. Germline CDR1 is GTSNPN and CDR2 is SVGIG (reference sequence). Authors' data handling: Amplified reference gene primers provided the basis for estimating nucleated cell counts. Repertoires were generated with immunoSEQ multiplex PCR, while TCRdb's copy carries only in-frame clones and drops some. V, J and clone size derive from that table, while D and trimming were established from the DNA sequence. The data show some 130,000 clones, 65% to 90% seen once. The receptor's source is an older woman with active or convalescent COVID-19. This chain connects TRBV30 to TRBJ2-2; 9 nucleotides match TRBD2. The sequenced material came from peripheral blood. In DNA, the CDR3 is TGTGCCAGTACGGTTAGCGGGAGAAGCACCGGGGAGCTGTTTTTT. Protein: CASTVSGRSTGELFF.